A selection of T cell receptor beta chains follows, all from one sample in a study of blood T cell repertoires in COVID-19. TCRdb's table, derived via immunoSEQ multiplex PCR, lists solely in-frame clones and lacks some. The repertoire has about 300,000 clones, 70% to 90% of them found once; the top ten carry 4% to 5%. Sample: PBMCs or T cells enriched from blood (not recorded which). The receptors shown here come from a man under 40 who had recovered from COVID-19. Each CDR3 is given with its conserved first and last residue.

j_gene,v_gene,CDR3aa
TRBJ1-4,TRBV12-5,CASGLHNGQARGEKLFF
TRBJ2-3,TRBV18,CASSLVQGAKTSTDTQYF
TRBJ1-1,TRBV7-6,CASSLAPSGSRNTEAFF
TRBJ1-1,TRBV7-8,CASSLVRFGGRQNTEAFF
TRBJ2-7,TRBV18,CASSPMGASGISYEQYF
TRBJ1-2,TRBV19,CASNDAPGQGFGYTF
TRBJ1-5,TRBV7-9,CASSFTGGAGNQPQHF
TRBJ1-4,TRBV7-9,CASSLRGQINEKLFF
TRBJ2-2,TRBV9,CASSGSSANTGELFF
TRBJ2-7,TRBV28,CASSATGPEQYF
TRBJ2-2,TRBV5-4,CASSFVDTGELFF
TRBJ2-3,TRBV7-8,CASSRLVWTDTQYF
TRBJ2-7,TRBV27,CASSPVRGQLYEQYF
TRBJ2-2,TRBV30,CAWRGQGASGELFF
TRBJ2-7,TRBV7-6,CASSPELAVSYEQYF
TRBJ2-7,TRBV5-6,CASSSTFYEQYF